This T cell receptor beta chain emerged from a study of blood T cells in healthy people across ages. Study results and caveats: Across samples, TCR beta diversity tracked strongly with naive T cell percentage. As age increased, TCR beta diversity per million T cells fell in a roughly linear fashion. In long-lived donors, naive CD4+ cell counts and diversity exceeded those of aged donors.

At least ten counts were recorded for this clonotype. Its antigen is undetermined. Together with a sample-barcoded 5' primer, a J-beta primer mix was included in a second PCR lasting about 7 to 12 cycles. TCRdb re-called the 5' RACE reads with MiXCR, one entry per CDR3 protein. The sample includes approximately 400,000 distinct CDR3 sequences, approximately 52% of them seen just once. Germline V lookup: CDR1 SQVTM, CDR2 ANQGSEA. This CDR3 region has 12 residues. Germline trimming cut 7 bases from V and 3 bases from J; bases unmatched to any gene: 5. This chain joins TRBV29-1 and TRBJ2-7; 8 bases fit TRBD1. Sequenced input: blood. The TCR originated in a man aged 60 to 75 in good health. CDR3 in DNA: TGCAGCGCAGGACAGGGCCTCTACGAGCAGTACTTC. Translating gives CSAGQGLYEQYF.